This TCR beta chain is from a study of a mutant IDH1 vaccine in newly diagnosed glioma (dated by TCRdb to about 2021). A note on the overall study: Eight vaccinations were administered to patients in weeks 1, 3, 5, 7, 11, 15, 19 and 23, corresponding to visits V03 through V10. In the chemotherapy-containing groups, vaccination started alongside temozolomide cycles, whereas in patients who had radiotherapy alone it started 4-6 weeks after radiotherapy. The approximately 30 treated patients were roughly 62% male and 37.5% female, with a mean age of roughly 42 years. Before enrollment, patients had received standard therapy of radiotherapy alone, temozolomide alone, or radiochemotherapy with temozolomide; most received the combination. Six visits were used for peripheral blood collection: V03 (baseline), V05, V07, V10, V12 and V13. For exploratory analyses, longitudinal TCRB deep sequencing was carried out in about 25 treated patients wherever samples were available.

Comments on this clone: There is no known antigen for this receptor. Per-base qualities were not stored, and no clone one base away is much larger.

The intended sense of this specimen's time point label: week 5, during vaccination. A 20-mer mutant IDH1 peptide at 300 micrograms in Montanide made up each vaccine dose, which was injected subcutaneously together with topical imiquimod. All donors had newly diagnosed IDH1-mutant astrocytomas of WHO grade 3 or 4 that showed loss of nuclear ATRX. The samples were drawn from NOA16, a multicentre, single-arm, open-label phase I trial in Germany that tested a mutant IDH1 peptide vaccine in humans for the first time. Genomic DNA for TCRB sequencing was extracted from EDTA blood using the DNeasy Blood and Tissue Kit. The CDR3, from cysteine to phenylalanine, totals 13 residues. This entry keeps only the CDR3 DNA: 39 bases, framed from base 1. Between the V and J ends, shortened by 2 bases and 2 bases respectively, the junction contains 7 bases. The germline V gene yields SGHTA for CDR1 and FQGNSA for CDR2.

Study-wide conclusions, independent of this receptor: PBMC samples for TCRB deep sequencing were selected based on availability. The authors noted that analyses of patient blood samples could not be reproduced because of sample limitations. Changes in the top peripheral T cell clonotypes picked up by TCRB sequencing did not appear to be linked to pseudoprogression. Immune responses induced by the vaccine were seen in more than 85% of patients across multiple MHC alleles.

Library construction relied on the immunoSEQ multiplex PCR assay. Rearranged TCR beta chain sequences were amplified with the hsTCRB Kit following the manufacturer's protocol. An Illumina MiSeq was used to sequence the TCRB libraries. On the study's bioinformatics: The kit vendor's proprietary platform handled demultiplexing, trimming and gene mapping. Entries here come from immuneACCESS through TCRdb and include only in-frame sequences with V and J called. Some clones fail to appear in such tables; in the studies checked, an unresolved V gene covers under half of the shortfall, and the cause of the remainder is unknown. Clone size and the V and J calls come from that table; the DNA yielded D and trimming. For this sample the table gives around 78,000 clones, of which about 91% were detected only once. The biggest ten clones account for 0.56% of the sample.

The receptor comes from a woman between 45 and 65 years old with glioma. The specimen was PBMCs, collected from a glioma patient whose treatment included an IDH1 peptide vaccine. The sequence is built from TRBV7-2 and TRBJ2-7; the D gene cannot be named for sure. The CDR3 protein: CASSLSLTYEQYF. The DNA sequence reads TGTGCCAGCAGCTTATCCCTTACCTACGAGCAGTACTTC.